This T cell receptor beta chain was recovered during a study of T cell responses to AZD1222 COVID-19 vaccine. Study-wide background: Whether given at about 4 or about 12 weeks, second doses were pooled.

This clone has just one count. Its antigen is not known. Study-wide points: The number of AZD1222 recipients seropositive at baseline was only five to seven. Clonal diversity may have been underestimated, and the donors were mostly white British, with more females than males. The breadth and depth of Spike-specific TCRs increased once two AZD1222 doses had been given.

Some clones are missing from TCRdb's copy, which holds only in-frame ones; the method was immunoSEQ multiplex PCR. The table records around 160,000 clones, more than 85% of them present only once. This CDR3 comprises 14 residues. Germline CDR1 SGDLS, CDR2 YYNGEE. The J segment lost 2 bases and the V segment lost 4 bases, leaving 5 bases of the junction unmatched. V is TRBV9 and J is TRBJ2-7; 8 bases map to TRBD2. The source of this sequence is an adult in good health. Sequenced here: peripheral blood, sampled on day 0 of AZD1222 vaccination. The CDR3: CASSHGLATYEQYF. In DNA, the CDR3 is TGTGCCAGCAGCCATGGACTAGCTACCTACGAGCAGTACTTC.